Sequencing of this TCR beta chain was carried out in a study of OX40 agonist ivuxolimab in advanced cancers. The overall study: From 23 to 79 years was the age range, with a mean of about 54 years, and approximately 84% were male. A history of anti-PD-1, anti-PD-L1 or anti-CTLA-4 therapy was acceptable, and approximately 40% had some. Study outcomes and limitations: Clonal expansion among partial responders at 0.1-3.0 mg/kg ranked near the lowest.

The CDR3 contains 13 residues. The germline V and J ends were trimmed by 4 bases and 4 bases, with 9 bases remaining between them. From germline, CDR1 is MNHNY and CDR2 SVGAGI (reference sequence). Details on this clone: The antigen is not known.

Profiled with immunoSEQ multiplex PCR; TCRdb holds only in-frame clones, not every one. The sample has approximately 20,000 clones; roughly 70% are singletons. This sequence joins TRBV6-6 and TRBJ2-3; D is unclear. The sequence derives from an adult with an advanced solid tumor such as melanoma, head and neck, liver or kidney cancer. The sample consisted of CD4+ or CD8+ T cells sorted from blood, taken in a trial of the OX40 agonist ivuxolimab. The DNA for the CDR3 is TGTGCCAGCAGTTCTCCTCCGTCAGATACGCAGTATTTT. This encodes CASSSPPSDTQYF.